This passage covers 26 T cell receptor beta chains from one sample sequenced in a study of cytomegalovirus exposure and HLA in healthy donors. Researchers ran the PCR with 60 Vbeta and 13 Jbeta primers. Data came from immunoSEQ multiplex PCR; TCRdb stores just in-frame clones and leaves some out. This table has 95,000 to 150,000 clones, about 76% appearing once. The sample comprised PBMCs. The receptors were sampled from a woman aged 60-75 years in good health and CMV-seropositive.

The chain combines TRBV30 with TRBJ1-3; D may be TRBD1 (6 bases). The germline V gene encodes CDR1 GTSNPN and CDR2 SVGIG (reference sequence). The length of the CDR3 is 15 residues. V was shortened by 1 base and J by 0 bases, with 10 bases between the two germline ends. CDR3 nucleotides: TGTGCCTGGAGTGGACTGGACAGCTCTGGAAACACCATATATTTT. Its translation is CAWSGLDSSGNTIYF.

The chain joins TRBV14 to TRBJ2-4, with 14 bases aligning to TRBD2. The junction had 8 bases not matched to a gene; V was cut back by 6 bases and J by 7 bases. The CDR3 loop spans 16 amino acids. Germline V CDR1 and CDR2: SGHDN, FVKESK. CDR3 coding DNA: TGTGCCAGCAGGGGCAGACTAGCGGGAGGGATGAACATTCAGTACTTC. It encodes CASRGRLAGGMNIQYF. The whole variable domain, remainder taken from reference TRBV14 and TRBJ2-4, is EAGVTQFPSHSVIEKGQTVTLRCDPISGHDNLYWYRRVMGKEIKFLLHFVKESKQDESGMPNNRFLAERTGGTYSTLKVQPAELEDSGVYFCASRGRLAGGMNIQYFGAGTRLSVL.

The J gene is TRBJ1-5, the V gene TRBV7-2, with TRBD1 matching 10 bases. Germline V gives CDR1 SGHTA, CDR2 FQGNSA. Trimming took 1 base from V and 2 from J; bases not matched to a gene: 8. The CDR3 length is 18 residues. The CDR3 DNA follows: TGTGCCAGCAGCTTAGTTGGTTCGGGGACAGGGGGCAATCAGCCCCAGCATTTT. Translated, it gives CASSLVGSGTGGNQPQHF.

This clone has only a few counts. V and J are TRBV18 and TRBJ2-7; D perhaps matches TRBD2 (5 bases). Trimming took 3 bases from V and 2 from J, leaving 14 bases between them. Germline loops: CDR1 KGHSH, CDR2 LQKENI. The CDR3 runs to 15 residues. CDR3 loop: CASSPGAAGTYEQYF. For the CDR3, the DNA is TGTGCCAGCTCACCCGGAGCGGCCGGCACCTACGAGCAGTACTTC.

This clone was detected only once. The chain couples TRBV12-5 to TRBJ2-1, with D possibly being TRBD2 (5 bases). The germline V gene encodes CDR1 LGHNT and CDR2 FRNRAP. The CDR3 totals 14 residues. V lost 1 base to trimming and J lost 6 bases, with 10 bases between them. As DNA, the CDR3 is TGTGCTAGTGGTTTGGGGTTAGCGACCAATGAGCAGTTCTTC. Amino acid sequence: CASGLGLATNEQFF. Full variable domain (remainder filled in from reference TRBV12-5 and TRBJ2-1): DARVTQTPRHKVTEMGQEVTMRCQPILGHNTVFWYRQTMMQGLELLAYFRNRAPLDDSGMPKDRFSAEMPDATLATLKIQPSEPRDSAVYFCASGLGLATNEQFFGPGTRLTVL.

The J gene is TRBJ1-1, the V gene TRBV11-2; 7 bases fit TRBD1. With V trimmed by 3 bases and J by 1 base, 5 bases remained unmatched. This CDR3 is built from 15 residues. Germline V CDR1 and CDR2: SGHAT, FQNNGV. CDR3 region: CASSFSGTANTEAFF. In DNA form, the CDR3 reads TGTGCCAGCAGCTTCTCCGGGACAGCGAACACTGAAGCTTTCTTT. Full variable domain (rest looked up from reference TRBV11-2 and TRBJ1-1): EAGVAQSPRYKIIEKRQSVAFWCNPISGHATLYWYQQILGQGPKLLIQFQNNGVVDDSQLPKDRFSAERLKGVDSTLKIQPAKLEDSAVYLCASSFSGTANTEAFFGQGTRLTVV.

V is TRBV5-4 and J is TRBJ2-5, with D possibly being TRBD2 (6 bases). This CDR3 is built from 13 residues. Trimming took off 5 bases at V and 2 bases at J, with 10 bases between the two ends. CDR1 and CDR2 from the germline V gene are SGHNT and YYREEE (reference sequence). CDR3 DNA sequence: TGTGCCAGCAGATCTAGCGTACAAGAGACCCAGTACTTC. Translation: CASRSSVQETQYF.

The genes are TRBV5-6 and TRBJ2-2, with D possibly TRBD2 on 6 matching bases. Per germline, CDR1 SGHDT and CDR2 YYEEEE. This CDR3 contains 14 residues. Trimming took off 7 bases at V and 1 base at J, with 11 bases between the two ends. CDR3 sequence reads: CASAGRENTGELFF. The CDR3 DNA sequence: TGTGCCAGCGCCGGGCGGGAGAACACCGGGGAGCTGTTTTTT.

The chain has TRBV6-4 and TRBJ1-3; 8 bases align to TRBD1. J was trimmed by 4 bases and V by 8 bases; bases with no gene match: 16. The CDR3 is made up of 17 amino acids. CDR1 MRHNA and CDR2 SNTAGT come from the germline V gene. The CDR3 DNA reads as TGTGCCAGCCCAGAAAACCCTTCGACAGGGGAAGGAAACACCATATATTTT. Its translation is CASPENPSTGEGNTIYF.

The J gene is TRBJ2-7, the V gene TRBV4-3; the match to TRBD2 covers 9 bases. The CDR3 totals 16 residues. V was pared by 0 bases and J by 7 bases, with 10 bases of the junction left unmatched. The germline V gene has CDR1 LGHNA and CDR2 YSLEER. This CDR3 is CASSQDGGGALREQYF. The CDR3 DNA reads as TGCGCCAGCAGCCAAGATGGCGGGGGGGCATTGAGAGAGCAGTACTTC.

The rearrangement uses TRBV5-1 and TRBJ2-3; 8 positions match TRBD2. The V and J ends lost 4 bases and 0 bases, in that order; junction bases with no gene match: 7. Germline values: CDR1 SGHRS, CDR2 YFSETQ. This CDR3 spans 16 amino acids. Written as DNA, the CDR3 is TGCGCCAGCAGCCGCGGGCCTAGCGGGAGCACAGATACGCAGTATTTT. It codes for CASSRGPSGSTDTQYF.

The chain couples TRBV5-1 to TRBJ2-1, with 9 bases matching TRBD2. The length of the CDR3 is 16 residues. V gave up 0 bases and J gave up 6 bases; unmatched junction bases: 7. The germline V gene has CDR1 SGHRS and CDR2 YFSETQ. The CDR3 DNA reads TGCGCCAGCAGCTTGGACGGGACTAGCCGGCCCAATGAGCAGTTCTTC. This encodes CASSLDGTSRPNEQFF.

The V gene is TRBV5-1, the J gene TRBJ2-2; 7 nucleotides line up with TRBD2. Unmatched junction bases numbered 3, after V lost 6 bases and J lost 1 base. CDR1 and CDR2 from the germline V gene are SGHRS and YFSETQ. The CDR3 length is 14 residues. CDR3 nucleotide sequence: TGCGCCAGCATCGCTAGCGGGAACACCGGGGAGCTGTTTTTT. Its translation: CASIASGNTGELFF.

The chain links TRBV5-1 to TRBJ2-1; 7 positions match TRBD1. The germline V gene encodes CDR1 SGHRS and CDR2 YFSETQ. The CDR3 extends over 13 amino acids. V shed 4 bases, J shed 4 bases, and the junction held 2 bases outside the gene matches. The CDR3 loop reads CASSEQGYNEQFF. The CDR3, as DNA: TGCGCCAGCAGCGAACAGGGGTACAATGAGCAGTTCTTC.

The CDR3 is CASSQDSLPGELFF. In DNA form, the CDR3 reads TGTGCCAGCAGCCAAGATTCACTCCCGGGGGAGCTGTTTTTT. The chain recombines TRBV4-2 with TRBJ2-2; D gene ambiguous. This CDR3 contains 14 residues. Trimming left V 0 bases short and J 8 bases short, with 10 bases between. The germline gives CDR1 LGHNA, CDR2 YNFKEQ.

This chain joins TRBV28 and TRBJ2-2; TRBD2 aligns across 11 bases. Trimming removed 9 bases from V and 1 base from J; junction bases left unmatched: 1. In germline, CDR1 is MDHEN, CDR2 SYDVKM. The length of the CDR3 is 14 residues. The CDR3 here is CASGLAGNTGELFF. The CDR3 DNA follows: TGTGCCAGTGGACTAGCGGGGAACACCGGGGAGCTGTTTTTT.

The rearrangement uses TRBV7-2 and TRBJ1-5, with unresolved D. CDR1 is SGHTA, CDR2 FQGNSA, per germline. V lost 1 base and J 3 bases, leaving 13 bases between the germline ends. There are 16 residues in the CDR3. The CDR3 nucleotides read TGTGCCAGCAGCTTAGGCGCGCGGCAGATCAATCAGCCCCAGCATTTT. It codes for CASSLGARQINQPQHF.

The V call is TRBV10-3, the J call TRBJ1-2, with D hard to call. CDR1 and CDR2 (germline): ENHRY, SYGVKD. V was trimmed by 4 bases and J by 0 bases, leaving 12 bases between them. CDR3 length: 15 residues. Written as DNA, the CDR3 is TGTGCCATCAGTGCGTCAGAGCGCGCTAACTATGGCTACACCTTC. This translates into CAISASERANYGYTF.

The chain recombines TRBV7-2 with TRBJ2-2; D is possibly TRBD2 (6 bases). CDR3 length: 15 amino acids. The germline CDR1 and CDR2 sequences are SGHTA and FQGNSA. The V end was cut by 1 base, the J end by 7 bases, with 13 bases between. The CDR3, as DNA: TGTGCCAGCAGCTTAGTTACTAGCTCTGGCGGGGAGCTGTTTTTT. As protein: CASSLVTSSGGELFF.

This rearrangement joins TRBV5-8 to TRBJ2-1; TRBD2 matches 8 bases. The length of the CDR3 is 16 residues. V lost 0 bases, J lost 6 bases, and 8 bases stayed unmatched. CDR1 is SGHTS, CDR2 YDEGEE, per germline. CDR3 nucleotide sequence: TGTGCCAGCAGCTTGGAGGCGGGAGGCTTAATCAATGAGCAGTTCTTC. This translates into CASSLEAGGLINEQFF.

The chain is built from TRBV9 and TRBJ2-1; no clear D. Germline CDR1 and CDR2: SGDLS and YYNGEE. The ends were cut back, 0 bases at V and 9 bases at J, with 19 bases in the middle. This CDR3 region has 16 residues. The CDR3 is CASSVGFSSTHGEQFF. In DNA form, the CDR3 reads TGTGCCAGCAGCGTAGGTTTTAGTTCCACGCACGGTGAGCAGTTCTTC.

This rearrangement joins TRBV9 to TRBJ2-5; 9 nucleotides align to TRBD2. The germline CDR1 and CDR2 sequences are SGDLS and YYNGEE. Trimming removed 2 bases from V and 3 bases from J; junction bases left unmatched: 8. The CDR3 spans 16 residues. Here the CDR3 reads CASSVRGGWVKETQYF. The CDR3 nucleotides are TGTGCCAGCAGCGTGCGGGGGGGCTGGGTAAAAGAGACCCAGTACTTC.

The J gene is TRBJ2-5, the V gene TRBV5-1; unclear D gene. The DNA end favors TRBJ2-7, so the J call may be wrong. The CDR3 runs to 13 residues. Looked up from germline, CDR1 is SGHRS and CDR2 is YFSETQ. This CDR3 reads CASSLVASYEQYF. The CDR3 region has the DNA TGCGCCAGCAGCTTGGTCGCATCCTACGAGCAGTACTTC.

V is TRBV5-1 and J is TRBJ2-1; D may be TRBD2 (6 bases). Trimming pared 4 bases from V and 4 bases from J, leaving 21 bases between. Germline V CDR1 and CDR2: SGHRS, YFSETQ. CDR3 length: 17 amino acids. In nucleotides, the CDR3 is TGCGCCAGCAGCCCTGACATTGGCGGGATGTCGTACAATGAGCAGTTCTTC. It is translated as CASSPDIGGMSYNEQFF.

The V and J genes are TRBV2 and TRBJ1-5; 8 positions match TRBD1. V lost 6 bases, J lost 5 bases, and 9 bases stayed unmatched. The CDR3 is 15 amino acids. The germline gives CDR1 SNHLY, CDR2 FYNNEI. The CDR3 here is CASSFGQGGYQPQHF. DNA for the CDR3: TGTGCCAGCAGCTTTGGACAGGGAGGATATCAGCCCCAGCATTTT.

In this sample, this clone turned up a few times. This chain joins TRBV4-2 and TRBJ1-1; 9 positions match TRBD1. CDR3 length equals 14 residues. Trimming at V came to 7 bases and at J to 4 bases, leaving 7 bases not matched to a gene. Per the germline V gene, CDR1 is LGHNA and CDR2 is YNFKEQ. The DNA of the CDR3 is TGTGCCAGCAACACAGGGGGCTCTGGCACTGAAGCTTTCTTT. Translated, it gives CASNTGGSGTEAFF.